This TCR beta chain stems from a study of shared clonotypes between healthy human individuals. Looking at the study overall: With ages of 18 to 49, the donors were a couple of women and a few men.

Replicate PCRs for sorted subsets used approximately 220 ng DNA; this equaled some 30,000 T cell genomes. Measured with immunoSEQ multiplex PCR; TCRdb has only the in-frame clones, and not every one. Altogether about a million clones are present, 60% to 80% being singletons, with the ten largest covering over 1.3%. General observations from the study: Roughly 5% of naive CD4 clonotypes were shared across several donors.

The length of the CDR3 is 14 residues. The germline V gene encodes CDR1 SEHNR and CDR2 FQNEAQ (reference sequence). The V gene end was trimmed by 7 bases and the J gene end by 4 bases; junction bases not matched to a gene: 5. Note on this clone: The antigen is undetermined.

Sequencing was done on a sample of memory CD4+ T cells sorted from blood. Noted subset: CD45RA-negative fraction. The chain uses TRBV7-9 and TRBJ2-4; 9 nucleotides align to TRBD1. This sequence originates from a man aged 18 to 30 in good health. CDR3 bases: TGTGCCAGCACTCACGGGACAGGGAAAAACATTCAGTACTTC. This gives the protein CASTHGTGKNIQYF.